These T cell receptor beta chains were read from a single sample in a study of control samples from healthy donors and cancer patients. Profiling relied on immunoSEQ multiplex PCR, and the TCRdb table lists in-frame clones only, not all of them. Found here are fewer than 150,000 clones, about nine tenths of them singletons; the top ten hold approximately 2.7%. The material sequenced was blood. These receptors all stem from a man aged 18-30 years in good health. The CDR3 runs from the conserved cysteine through the conserved F or W. The order of the fields is clone size, V gene, J gene, D gene, CDR3 protein, CDR3 DNA. The D gene is left open where the match is weak. Not all rows give a size; the values are once, few, many and, for expanded clones, a class.

NA	TRBV13	TRBJ2-1	TRBD2	CASSSSAGYPKNEQFF	TGTGCCAGCAGCAGCTCAGCGGGGTACCCTAAAAATGAGCAGTTCTTC
NA	TRBV28	TRBJ2-7	NA	CASIGTSGYEQYF	TGTGCCAGCATCGGGACCTCGGGGTACGAGCAGTACTTC
NA	TRBV19	TRBJ1-3	TRBD1	CASSIDHDIRQGLGSSGNTIYF	TGTGCCAGTAGTATAGATCACGACATTCGACAGGGCTTGGGCAGCTCTGGAAACACCATATATTTT
NA	TRBV24-1	TRBJ2-4	NA	CATKRHQNDGVQYF	TGTGCCACCAAGCGACACCAAAATGACGGTGTTCAGTACTTC
once	TRBV29-1	TRBJ1-1	NA	CSVHAANTEAFF	TGCAGCGTGCACGCAGCGAACACTGAAGCTTTCTTT
NA	TRBV11-2	TRBJ2-7	NA	CASSLAGTSYEQYF	TGTGCCAGCAGCTTAGCCGGGACCTCCTACGAGCAGTACTTC
NA	TRBV9	TRBJ1-1	NA	CASSGTGDEAFF	TGTGCCAGCAGCGGAACCGGGGACGAGGCTTTCTTT
NA	TRBV7-8	TRBJ2-3	NA	CASSLAQGRARSYTDTQYF	TGTGCCAGCAGCTTAGCGCAGGGCAGGGCAAGGTCTTACACAGATACGCAGTATTTT
NA	TRBV2	TRBJ1-5	TRBD1	CASSPDRVGNQPQHF	TGTGCCAGCAGTCCCGACAGGGTCGGGAATCAGCCCCAGCATTTT
NA	TRBV5-1	TRBJ1-1	NA	CASSLETGTEAFF	TGCGCCAGCAGCTTGGAAACCGGGACAGAAGCTTTCTTT
NA	TRBV10-2	TRBJ1-4	TRBD1	CASKGGDEKLFF	TGCGCCAGCAAAGGGGGCGATGAAAAACTGTTTTTT
once	TRBV5-1	TRBJ1-2	NA	CASSSLMGYGYTF	TGCGCCAGCAGCTCCTTAATGGGCTATGGCTACACCTTC
NA	TRBV6-5	TRBJ1-6	NA	CASTRDFYNSPLHF	TGTGCCAGTACCCGGGACTTCTATAATTCACCCCTCCACTTT
NA	TRBV3-1/TRBV3-2	TRBJ2-2	TRBD2	CASSQAVGGPYAGELFF	TGTGCCAGCAGCCAAGCCGTGGGAGGGCCTTACGCCGGGGAGCTGTTTTTT
NA	TRBV6-6	TRBJ1-6	NA	CASSYEGPSLPPLHF	TGTGCCAGCAGTTACGAGGGACCCTCCCTGCCACCCCTCCACTTT
NA	TRBV3-1/TRBV3-2	TRBJ2-3	NA	CASSPRDRSTDTQYF	TGTGCCAGCAGCCCCCGGGACCGAAGCACAGATACGCAGTATTTT
few	TRBV4-1	TRBJ1-5	NA	CASSQDEAGSTGQPQHF	TGCGCCAGCAGCCAAGACGAGGCAGGGTCTACCGGTCAGCCCCAGCATTTT
NA	TRBV6-2/TRBV6-3	TRBJ1-5	TRBD1	CASSYSGRGGSNQPQHF	TGTGCCAGCAGTTACTCGGGCAGGGGGGGGAGCAATCAGCCCCAGCATTTT
NA	TRBV5-5	TRBJ1-2	NA	CASSGAQLLLMGYTF	TGTGCCAGCAGCGGGGCTCAGTTGCTTCTCATGGGCTACACCTTC
NA	TRBV5-6	TRBJ1-5	TRBD1	CASSTGQGQPQHF	TGTGCCAGCAGCACCGGACAGGGCCAGCCCCAGCATTTT
NA	TRBV5-1	TRBJ2-5	TRBD2	CASSLNPGWGGQETQYF	TGCGCCAGCAGCTTGAACCCCGGGTGGGGGGGACAAGAGACCCAGTACTTC
NA	TRBV20-1	TRBJ2-3	NA	CSFPDVDTQYF	TGCAGTTTTCCCGACGTAGATACGCAGTATTTT
NA	TRBV30	TRBJ2-3	NA	CAWTQLGGGADTQYF	TGTGCCTGGACCCAACTGGGGGGTGGAGCAGATACGCAGTATTTT
NA	TRBV29-1	TRBJ1-2	TRBD1	CSAEQGANYGYTF	TGCAGCGCAGAACAGGGGGCGAATTATGGCTACACCTTC
NA	TRBV25-1	TRBJ1-6	NA	CASSDLGNSPLHF	TGTGCCAGCAGTGACCTCGGGAATTCACCCCTCCACTTT
NA	TRBV6-5	TRBJ2-1	NA	CASSYSGGAWNEQFF	TGTGCCAGCAGTTACTCCGGGGGCGCCTGGAATGAGCAGTTCTTC
few	TRBV28	TRBJ1-4	NA	CASSPVVAVSTATNEKLFF	TGTGCCAGCAGTCCGGTAGTGGCAGTCAGTACCGCAACTAATGAAAAACTGTTTTTT
NA	TRBV7-8	TRBJ1-1	NA	CASSLMGLWGALNTEAFF	TGTGCCAGCAGCTTAATGGGGCTTTGGGGGGCCTTGAACACTGAAGCTTTCTTT
NA	TRBV12-5	TRBJ1-6	NA	CASGLVTQGHSYNSPLHF	TGTGCTAGTGGTTTGGTAACTCAGGGCCACTCCTATAATTCACCCCTCCACTTT
NA	TRBV19	TRBJ2-6	NA	CASSDAPGSGANVLTF	TGTGCCAGTAGTGACGCCCCGGGGTCCGGGGCCAACGTCCTGACTTTC
NA	TRBV4-3	TRBJ2-4	NA	CASSPDDGAGNIQYF	TGCGCCAGCAGCCCCGATGACGGGGCCGGGAACATTCAGTACTTC
NA	TRBV14	TRBJ2-7	NA	CASSLDEPRGTYEQYF	TGTGCCAGCAGTCTTGACGAACCCAGGGGAACGTACGAGCAGTACTTC
NA	TRBV28	TRBJ1-5	TRBD1	CASSFRDRGDNQPQHF	TGTGCCAGCAGTTTCAGGGACAGGGGAGACAATCAGCCCCAGCATTTT
NA	TRBV13	TRBJ2-7	NA	CASSLGRDPSYEQYF	TGTGCCAGCAGCTTAGGCAGGGACCCCTCCTACGAGCAGTACTTC